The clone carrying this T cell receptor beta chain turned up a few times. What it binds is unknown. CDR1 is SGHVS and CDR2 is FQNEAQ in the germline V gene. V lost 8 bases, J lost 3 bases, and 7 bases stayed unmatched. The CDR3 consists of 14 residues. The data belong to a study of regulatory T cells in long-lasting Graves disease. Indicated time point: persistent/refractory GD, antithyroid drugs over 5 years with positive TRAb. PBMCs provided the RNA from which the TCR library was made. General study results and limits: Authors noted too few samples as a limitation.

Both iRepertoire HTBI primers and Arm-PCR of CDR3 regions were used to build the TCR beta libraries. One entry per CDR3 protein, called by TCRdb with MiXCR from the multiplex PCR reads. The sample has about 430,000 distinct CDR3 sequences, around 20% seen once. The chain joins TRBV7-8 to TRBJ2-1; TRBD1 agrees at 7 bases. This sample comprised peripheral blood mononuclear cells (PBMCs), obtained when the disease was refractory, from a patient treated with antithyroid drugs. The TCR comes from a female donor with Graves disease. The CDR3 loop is CASRSGGIYNEQFF. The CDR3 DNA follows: TGTGCCAGCCGTTCAGGGGGAATCTACAATGAGCAGTTCTTC.